This TCR beta chain was sequenced during a study of cytomegalovirus exposure and HLA in healthy donors. This PCR relied on a set of 60 Vbeta primers and 13 Jbeta primers. The table came from immunoSEQ multiplex PCR; TCRdb's copy has only in-frame clones and leaves some out. Here the sample spans about 170,000 clones, roughly 80% being singletons. Germline assignment: CDR1 SGDLS and CDR2 YYNGEE. The CDR3 sequence is 14 residues long. The V gene lost 4 bases and the J gene lost 5 bases, with 13 bases spanning the gap. The rearrangement uses TRBV9 and TRBJ2-1; possible D gene TRBD2, 6 bases. The specimen was PBMCs. This TCR was sampled from a female donor in good health and CMV-seronegative. CDR3 nucleotide sequence: TGTGCCAGCAGCCTCGGGACTCAGAACAATGAGCAGTTCTTC. The encoded protein is CASSLGTQNNEQFF.